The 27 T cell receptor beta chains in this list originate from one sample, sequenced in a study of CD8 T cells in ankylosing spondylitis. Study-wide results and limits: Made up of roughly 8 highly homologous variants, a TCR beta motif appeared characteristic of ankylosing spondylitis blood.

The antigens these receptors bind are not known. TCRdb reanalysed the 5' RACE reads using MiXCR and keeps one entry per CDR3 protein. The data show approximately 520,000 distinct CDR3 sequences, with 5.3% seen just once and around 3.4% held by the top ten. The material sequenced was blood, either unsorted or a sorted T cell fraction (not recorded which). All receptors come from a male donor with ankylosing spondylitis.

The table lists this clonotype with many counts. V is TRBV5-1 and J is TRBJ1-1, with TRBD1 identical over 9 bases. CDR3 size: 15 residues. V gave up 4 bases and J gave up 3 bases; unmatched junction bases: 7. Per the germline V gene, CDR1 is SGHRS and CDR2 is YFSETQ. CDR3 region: CASSATGGAYTEAFF. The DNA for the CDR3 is TGCGCCAGCAGCGCCACAGGGGGCGCTTACACTGAAGCTTTCTTT.

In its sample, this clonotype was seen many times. Here the CDR3 DNA reads TGCAGCGTTGCGGTGACAGGGGGCGATGAAAAACTGTTTTTT. As protein: CSVAVTGGDEKLFF. This rearrangement joins TRBV29-1 to TRBJ1-4; 10 bases match TRBD1. J was trimmed by 6 bases and V by 4 bases; bases with no gene match: 5. The CDR3 length is 14 residues. The germline gives CDR1 SQVTM, CDR2 ANQGSEA.

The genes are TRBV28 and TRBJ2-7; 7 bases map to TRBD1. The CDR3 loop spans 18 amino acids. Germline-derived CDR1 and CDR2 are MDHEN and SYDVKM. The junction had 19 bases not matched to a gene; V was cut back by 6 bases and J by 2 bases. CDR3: CASSGDSLGSRWTYEQYF. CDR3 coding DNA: TGTGCCAGCAGCGGGGACAGCCTAGGGTCCCGATGGACCTACGAGCAGTACTTC.

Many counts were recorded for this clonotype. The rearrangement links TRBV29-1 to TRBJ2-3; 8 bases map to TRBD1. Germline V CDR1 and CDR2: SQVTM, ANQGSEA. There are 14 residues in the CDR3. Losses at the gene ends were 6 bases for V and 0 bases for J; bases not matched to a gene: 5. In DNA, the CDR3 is TGCAGCGTGGGACAGGACCCTAGCACAGATACGCAGTATTTT. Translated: CSVGQDPSTDTQYF.

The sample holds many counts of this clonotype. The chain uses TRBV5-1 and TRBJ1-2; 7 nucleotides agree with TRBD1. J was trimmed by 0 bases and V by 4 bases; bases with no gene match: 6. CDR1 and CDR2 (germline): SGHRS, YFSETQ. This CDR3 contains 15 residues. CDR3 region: CASSLGTAANYGYTF. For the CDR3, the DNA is TGCGCCAGCAGCCTTGGGACAGCCGCTAACTATGGCTACACCTTC.

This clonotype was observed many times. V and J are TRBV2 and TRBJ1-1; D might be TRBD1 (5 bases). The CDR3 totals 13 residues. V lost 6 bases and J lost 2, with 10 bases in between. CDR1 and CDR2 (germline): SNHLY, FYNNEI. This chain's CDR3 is CASRADSNTEAFF. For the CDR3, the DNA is TGTGCCAGCAGGGCCGACAGTAACACTGAAGCTTTCTTT.

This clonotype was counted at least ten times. This chain's CDR3 is CASSSTGPLGANVLTF. DNA for the CDR3: TGTGCCAGCAGCTCAACGGGCCCGTTGGGGGCCAACGTCCTGACTTTC. The rearrangement uses TRBV6-2 or TRBV6-3 and TRBJ2-6; D is unclear. Trimming cost V 6 bases and J 4 bases, with 16 bases left between them. The germline V gene has CDR1 MNHEY and CDR2 SVGEGT. The CDR3 consists of 16 residues.

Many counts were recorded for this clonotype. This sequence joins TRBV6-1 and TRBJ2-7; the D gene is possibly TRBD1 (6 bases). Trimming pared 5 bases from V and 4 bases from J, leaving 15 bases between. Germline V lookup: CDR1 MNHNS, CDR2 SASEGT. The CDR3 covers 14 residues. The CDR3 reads CASSPSATGYEQYF. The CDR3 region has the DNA TGTGCCAGCAGTCCCTCTGCGACAGGATACGAGCAGTACTTC.

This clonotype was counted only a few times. The CDR3 DNA reads as TGTGCCAGCAGCTTAGCGGCAACTAGCGGCAATGAGCAGTTCTTC. Residues: CASSLAATSGNEQFF. The genes are TRBV7-9 and TRBJ2-1, with TRBD2 matching 8 bases. J was trimmed by 6 bases and V by 0 bases; bases with no gene match: 4. From germline, CDR1 is SEHNR and CDR2 FQNEAQ (reference sequence). CDR3 length: 15 residues.

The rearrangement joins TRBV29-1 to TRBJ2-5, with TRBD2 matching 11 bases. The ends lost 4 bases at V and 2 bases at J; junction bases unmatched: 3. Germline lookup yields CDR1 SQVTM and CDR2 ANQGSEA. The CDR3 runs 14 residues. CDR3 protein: CSVGRLAGQETQYF. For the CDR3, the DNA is TGCAGCGTTGGCCGACTAGCGGGGCAAGAGACCCAGTACTTC.

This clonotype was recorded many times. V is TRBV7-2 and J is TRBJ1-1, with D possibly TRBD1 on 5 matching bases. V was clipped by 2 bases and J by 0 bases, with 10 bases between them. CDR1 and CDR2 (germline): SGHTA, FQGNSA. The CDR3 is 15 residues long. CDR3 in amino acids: CASSLIPGLNTEAFF. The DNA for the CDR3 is TGTGCCAGCAGCTTAATTCCGGGGCTGAACACTGAAGCTTTCTTT.

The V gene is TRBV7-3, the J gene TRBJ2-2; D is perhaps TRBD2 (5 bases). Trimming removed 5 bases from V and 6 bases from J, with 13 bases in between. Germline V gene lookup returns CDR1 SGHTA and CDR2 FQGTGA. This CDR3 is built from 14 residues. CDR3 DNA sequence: TGTGCCAGCAGCCACGGACGAGGGTCCGGGGAGCTGTTTTTT. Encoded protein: CASSHGRGSGELFF.

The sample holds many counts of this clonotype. CDR3 loop: CAISEDISKTSYEQYF. The CDR3 DNA reads as TGTGCCATCAGTGAGGACATCTCGAAGACGTCCTACGAGCAGTACTTC. The chain employs TRBV10-3 and TRBJ2-7; no definite D call. Trimming left V 2 bases short and J 1 base short, with 15 bases between. Germline lookup yields CDR1 ENHRY and CDR2 SYGVKD. There are 16 residues in the CDR3.

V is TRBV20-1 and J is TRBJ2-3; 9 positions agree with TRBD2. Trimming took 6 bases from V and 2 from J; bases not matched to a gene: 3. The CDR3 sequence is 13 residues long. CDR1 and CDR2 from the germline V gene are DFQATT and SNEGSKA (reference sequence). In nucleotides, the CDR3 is TGCAGTGCCGCTAGCGGGGCCACAGATACGCAGTATTTT. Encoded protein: CSAASGATDTQYF.

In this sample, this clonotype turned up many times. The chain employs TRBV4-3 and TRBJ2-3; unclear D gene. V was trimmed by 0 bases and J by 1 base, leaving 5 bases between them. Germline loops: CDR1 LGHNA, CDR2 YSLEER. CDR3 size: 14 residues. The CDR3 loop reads CASSQESGTDTQYF. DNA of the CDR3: TGCGCCAGCAGCCAAGAATCAGGCACAGATACGCAGTATTTT.

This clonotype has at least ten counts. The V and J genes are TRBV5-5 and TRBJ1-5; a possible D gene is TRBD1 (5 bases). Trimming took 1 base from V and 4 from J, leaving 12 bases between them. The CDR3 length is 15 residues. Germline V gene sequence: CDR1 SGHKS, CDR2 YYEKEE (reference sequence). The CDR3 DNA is TGTGCCAGCAGCTTGTTTGCTGGGGGGAATCAGCCCCAGCATTTT. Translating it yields CASSLFAGGNQPQHF.

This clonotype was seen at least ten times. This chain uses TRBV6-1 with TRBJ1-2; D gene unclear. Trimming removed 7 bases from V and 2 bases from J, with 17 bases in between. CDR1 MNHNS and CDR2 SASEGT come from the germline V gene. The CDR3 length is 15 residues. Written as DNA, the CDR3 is TGTGCCAGCACCACCTCATGGAGGGAGAACTATGGCTACACCTTC. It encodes CASTTSWRENYGYTF.

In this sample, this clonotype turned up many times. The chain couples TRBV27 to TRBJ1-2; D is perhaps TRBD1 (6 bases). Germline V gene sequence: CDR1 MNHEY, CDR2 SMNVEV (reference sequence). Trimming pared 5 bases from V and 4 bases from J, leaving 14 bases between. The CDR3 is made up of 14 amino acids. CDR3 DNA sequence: TGTGCCAGCAGTCCCCAGGACAGTTCCTATGGCTACACCTTC. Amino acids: CASSPQDSSYGYTF.

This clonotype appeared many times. The CDR3 loop is CSASSRDRTYEQYF. The CDR3, as DNA: TGCAGTGCTAGTTCCCGGGACCGAACCTACGAGCAGTACTTC. This chain uses TRBV20-1 with TRBJ2-7; D possibly uses TRBD1 or TRBD2 (5 bases each). Trimming left V 3 bases short and J 2 bases short, with 14 bases between. CDR1 is DFQATT, CDR2 SNEGSKA, per germline (reference sequence). The CDR3 has 14 residues.

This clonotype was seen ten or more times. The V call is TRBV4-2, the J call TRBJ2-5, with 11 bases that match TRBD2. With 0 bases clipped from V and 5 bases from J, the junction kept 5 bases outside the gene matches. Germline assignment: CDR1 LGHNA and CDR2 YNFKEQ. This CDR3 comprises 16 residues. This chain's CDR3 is CASSQDTSGRGETQYF. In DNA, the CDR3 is TGTGCCAGCAGCCAAGATACTAGCGGGAGAGGTGAGACCCAGTACTTC.

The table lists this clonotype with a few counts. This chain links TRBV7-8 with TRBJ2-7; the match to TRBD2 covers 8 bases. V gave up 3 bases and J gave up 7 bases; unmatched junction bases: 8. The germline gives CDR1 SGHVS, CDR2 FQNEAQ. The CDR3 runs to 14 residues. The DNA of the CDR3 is TGTGCCAGCAGCTTTCAGCGGGAGATGGGGGAGCAGTACTTC. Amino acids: CASSFQREMGEQYF.

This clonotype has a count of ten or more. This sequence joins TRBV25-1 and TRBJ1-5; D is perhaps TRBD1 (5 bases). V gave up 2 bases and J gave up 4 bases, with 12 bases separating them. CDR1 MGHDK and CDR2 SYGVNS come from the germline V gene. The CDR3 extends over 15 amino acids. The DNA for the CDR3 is TGTGCCAGCAGTGAAGGGGGACCGCCGAATCAGCCCCAGCATTTT. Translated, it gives CASSEGGPPNQPQHF.

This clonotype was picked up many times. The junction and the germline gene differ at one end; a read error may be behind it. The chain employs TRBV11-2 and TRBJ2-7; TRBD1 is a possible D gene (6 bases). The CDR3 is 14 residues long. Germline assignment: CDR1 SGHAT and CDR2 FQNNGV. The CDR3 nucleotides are TGTGCCAGCACCTCGATCAGGGGACCCTACCAGCAGTACTTC. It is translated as CASTSIRGPYQQYF.

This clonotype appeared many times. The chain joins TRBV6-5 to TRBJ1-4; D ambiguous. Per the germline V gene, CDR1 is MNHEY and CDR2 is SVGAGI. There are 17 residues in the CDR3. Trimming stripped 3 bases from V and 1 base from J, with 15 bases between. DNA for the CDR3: TGTGCCAGCAGTTATCCGGATGCACGCGGAACTAATGAAAAACTGTTTTTT. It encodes CASSYPDARGTNEKLFF.

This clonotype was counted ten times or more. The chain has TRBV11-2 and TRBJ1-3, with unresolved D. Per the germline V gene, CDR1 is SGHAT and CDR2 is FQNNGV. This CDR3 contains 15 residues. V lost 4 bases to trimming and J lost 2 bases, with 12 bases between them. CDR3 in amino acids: CASSSTRYAGNTIYF. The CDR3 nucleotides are TGTGCCAGCAGCTCAACACGGTACGCTGGAAACACCATATATTTT.

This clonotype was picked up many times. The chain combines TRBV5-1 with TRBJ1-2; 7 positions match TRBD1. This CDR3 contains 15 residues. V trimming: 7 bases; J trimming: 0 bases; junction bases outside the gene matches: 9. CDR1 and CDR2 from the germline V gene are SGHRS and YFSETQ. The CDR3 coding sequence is TGCGCCAGCGGCAGCGGCCAGGGGGCTAACTATGGCTACACCTTC. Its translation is CASGSGQGANYGYTF.

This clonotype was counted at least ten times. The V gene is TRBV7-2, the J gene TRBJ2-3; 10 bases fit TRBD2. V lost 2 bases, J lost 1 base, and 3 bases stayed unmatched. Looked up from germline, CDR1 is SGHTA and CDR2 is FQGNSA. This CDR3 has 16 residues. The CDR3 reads CASSLRLAGRTDTQYF. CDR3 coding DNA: TGTGCCAGCAGCTTAAGACTAGCGGGTCGCACAGATACGCAGTATTTT. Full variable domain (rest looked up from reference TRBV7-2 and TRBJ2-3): GAGVSQSPSNKVTEKGKDVELRCDPISGHTALYWYRQSLGQGLEFLIYFQGNSAPDKSGLPSDRFSAERTGGSVSTLTIQRTQQEDSAVYLCASSLRLAGRTDTQYFGPGTRLTVL.